The 14 T cell receptor beta chains below all came from one sample that was sequenced in a study of beta chain features in type 1 diabetes (dated by TCRdb to 2016 to 2019). Libraries were constructed by the immunoSEQ multiplex PCR assay. The entire amount of isolated RNA was reverse transcribed using the High Capacity cDNA Reverse Transcription Kit, so the sequenced TCRB transcripts were expressed ones. This immuneACCESS table, as held by TCRdb, lists in-frame sequences with V and J called but not all clones. Of the missing ones, under half trace to an unresolved V gene in checked studies; the others have no known cause. This sample holds 600,000 to 650,000 clones; 15% to 19% were observed only once. The ten largest clonotypes hold about 0.087% of the sample. Input material: naive CD4+ T cells from blood. What this sample's cell subset or site label stands for: true naive CD4+ T cells. The receptor source for this set is a man aged 18 to 35 in good health.

V usage is TRBV10-3 and J usage is TRBJ2-4; no firm D call. The germline gives CDR1 ENHRY, CDR2 SYGVKD. The CDR3 consists of 14 residues. Trimming stripped 3 bases from V and 0 bases from J, with 6 bases between. CDR3 residues: CAISEVRAKNIQYF. CDR3 in DNA: TGTGCCATCAGTGAAGTAAGAGCCAAAAACATTCAGTACTTC.

Only a few counts were recorded for this clone. One end of the junction does not line up with germline, which may come from a read error. This chain connects TRBV7-2 to TRBJ2-2; D is possibly TRBD1 or TRBD2 (6 bases each). The germline V gene encodes CDR1 SGHTA and CDR2 FQGNSA. This CDR3 contains 15 residues. CDR3 residues: CASTLVGRGGGELFF. The DNA of the CDR3 is TGTGCCAGCACCTTAGTAGGCAGGGGAGGCGGGGAGCTGTTTTTT.

The chain has TRBV5-4 and TRBJ2-6; no clear D. This CDR3 comprises 17 residues. Germline V CDR1 and CDR2: SGHNT, YYREEE (reference sequence). V was trimmed by 3 bases and J by 0 bases, leaving 13 bases between them. CDR3 in amino acids: CASSYWARTSGANVLTF. The CDR3 DNA sequence: TGTGCCAGCAGCTATTGGGCCCGGACCTCTGGGGCCAACGTCCTGACTTTC.

This clone was seen only a few times. This rearrangement joins TRBV6-6 to TRBJ2-2; 7 nucleotides line up with TRBD1. The junction had 1 base not matched to a gene; V was cut back by 6 bases and J by 6 bases. Germline CDR1 is MNHNY and CDR2 is SVGAGI (reference sequence). The CDR3 sequence is 12 residues long. In DNA form, the CDR3 reads TGTGCCAGCAGAGACAGGGCCGGGGAGCTGTTTTTT. This codes for CASRDRAGELFF.

This chain connects TRBV11-2 to TRBJ1-2; weak D call: TRBD1 (5 bases). The CDR3 sequence is 14 residues long. The V gene lost 0 bases and the J gene lost 4 bases, with 9 bases spanning the gap. Germline CDR1 is SGHAT and CDR2 is FQNNGV. The CDR3 nucleotides are TGTGCCAGCAGCTTAGACGGGACCCCCTATGGCTACACCTTC. This encodes CASSLDGTPYGYTF.

The J gene is TRBJ1-4, the V gene TRBV28; tentative D call: TRBD1 (6 bases). The length of the CDR3 is 14 residues. Trimming removed 5 bases from V and 8 bases from J, with 15 bases in between. Germline-derived CDR1 and CDR2 are MDHEN and SYDVKM. The CDR3 loop reads CASSTRQEWEKLFF. CDR3 in DNA: TGTGCCAGCAGTACGAGACAGGAGTGGGAAAAACTGTTTTTT.

This clone was seen a few times. The CDR3 nucleotides read TGTGCCATCAGAGTCCGGGACGGAGCCTACGAGCAGTACTTC. Translated: CAIRVRDGAYEQYF. The chain carries TRBV10-3 and TRBJ2-7; D assignment may be TRBD1 or TRBD2 (5 bases each). The germline V gene encodes CDR1 ENHRY and CDR2 SYGVKD. This CDR3 spans 14 amino acids. V lost 6 bases and J 2 bases, leaving 14 bases between the germline ends.

The chain recombines TRBV4-1 with TRBJ2-3; D might be TRBD1 (5 bases). This CDR3 comprises 16 residues. Germline values: CDR1 MGHRA, CDR2 YSYEKL. Between the trimmed V and J ends, which lost 1 base and 3 bases, there was a span of 14 bases. The CDR3 reads CASSQVSGFPTDTQYF. The CDR3 region has the DNA TGCGCCAGCAGCCAAGTTTCAGGGTTCCCAACAGATACGCAGTATTTT.

The chain carries TRBV7-9 and TRBJ2-7; 7 nucleotides agree with TRBD1. Per the germline V gene, CDR1 is SEHNR and CDR2 is FQNEAQ (reference sequence). The junction had 17 bases not matched to a gene; V was cut back by 7 bases and J by 5 bases. This CDR3 comprises 16 residues. CDR3 in DNA: TGTGCCAGCACCGAGACGGGCAGGGGGTTTCAGCACGAGCAGTACTTC. It is translated as CASTETGRGFQHEQYF.

This clone appeared a few times. The gene calls are TRBV6-1 and TRBJ1-2, with D tentatively TRBD1 (6 bases). Trimming stripped 6 bases from V and 3 bases from J, with 17 bases between. Looked up from germline, CDR1 is MNHNS and CDR2 is SASEGT. The CDR3 has 15 residues. CDR3 nucleotide sequence: TGTGCCAGCAGGGTAGACAGGTCTGACCACTATGGCTACACCTTC. It specifies CASRVDRSDHYGYTF.

This clone has only a few counts. The chain joins TRBV7-2 to TRBJ2-2; 7 bases fit TRBD2. The CDR3 is 18 amino acids. Germline CDR1 SGHTA, CDR2 FQGNSA. The V segment lost 2 bases and the J segment 1 base; nucleotides outside the gene matches: 10. The CDR3 loop is CASSLKIRGGMNTGELFF. The CDR3 DNA reads as TGTGCCAGCAGCTTAAAGATTAGGGGAGGGATGAACACCGGGGAGCTGTTTTTT.

This clone showed up just a few times. The same CDR3 arises from other DNA sequences in this sample as well. The rearrangement uses TRBV18 and TRBJ2-6; D call uncertain. From germline, CDR1 is KGHSH and CDR2 LQKENI. Trimming removed 3 bases from V and 0 bases from J, with 3 bases in between. This CDR3 has 14 residues. As DNA, the CDR3 is TGTGCCAGCTCACCCAGCTCTGGGGCCAACGTCCTGACTTTC. Amino acids: CASSPSSGANVLTF.

This clone was counted between two and nine times. The chain links TRBV9 to TRBJ2-6; no clear D gene. The germline V gene has CDR1 SGDLS and CDR2 YYNGEE. This CDR3 is 15 amino acids long. Trimming shortened V by 3 bases and J by 0 bases, and 7 bases separated the two germline ends. The DNA for the CDR3 is TGTGCCAGCAGCGCCCCATTCTCTGGGGCCAACGTCCTGACTTTC. Its translation: CASSAPFSGANVLTF.

This clone was observed a handful of times. The DNA for the CDR3 is TGTGCCAGCAGTGGCCGCCTCCAGAGAACTAATGAAAAACTGTTTTTT. Translation gives CASSGRLQRTNEKLFF. This chain uses TRBV6-1 with TRBJ1-4; the D is unclear. V lost 4 bases and J lost 1, with 13 bases in between. The germline CDR1 and CDR2 sequences are MNHNS and SASEGT. The CDR3 has 16 residues.